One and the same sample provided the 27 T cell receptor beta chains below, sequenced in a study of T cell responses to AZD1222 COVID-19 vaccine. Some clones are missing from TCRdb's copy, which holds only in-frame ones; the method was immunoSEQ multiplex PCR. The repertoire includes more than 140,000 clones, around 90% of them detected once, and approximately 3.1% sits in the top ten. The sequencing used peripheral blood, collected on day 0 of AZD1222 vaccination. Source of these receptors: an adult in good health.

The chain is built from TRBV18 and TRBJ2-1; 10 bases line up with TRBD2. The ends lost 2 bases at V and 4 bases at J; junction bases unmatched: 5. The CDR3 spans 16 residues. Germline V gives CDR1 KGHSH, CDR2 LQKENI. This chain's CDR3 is CASSPATSGPYNEQFF. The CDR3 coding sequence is TGTGCCAGCTCACCAGCGACTAGCGGGCCTTACAATGAGCAGTTCTTC. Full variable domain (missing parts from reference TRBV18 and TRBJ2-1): NAGVMQNPRHLVRRRGQEARLRCSPMKGHSHVYWYRQLPEEGLKFMVYLQKENIIDESGMPKERFSAEFPKEGPSILRIQQVVRGDSAAYFCASSPATSGPYNEQFFGPGTRLTVL.

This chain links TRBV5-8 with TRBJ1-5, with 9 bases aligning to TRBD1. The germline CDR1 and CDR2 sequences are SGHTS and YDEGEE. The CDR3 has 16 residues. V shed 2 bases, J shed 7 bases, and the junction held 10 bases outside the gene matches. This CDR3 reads CASSFTGTGRGQPQHF. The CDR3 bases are TGTGCCAGCAGCTTTACCGGGACAGGGAGAGGACAGCCCCAGCATTTT.

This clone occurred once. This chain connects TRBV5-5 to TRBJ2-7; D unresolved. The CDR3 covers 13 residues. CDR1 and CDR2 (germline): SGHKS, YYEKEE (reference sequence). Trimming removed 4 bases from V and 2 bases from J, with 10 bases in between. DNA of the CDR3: TGTGCCAGCAGCCCCCAACTAACCTACGAGCAGTACTTC. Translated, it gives CASSPQLTYEQYF.

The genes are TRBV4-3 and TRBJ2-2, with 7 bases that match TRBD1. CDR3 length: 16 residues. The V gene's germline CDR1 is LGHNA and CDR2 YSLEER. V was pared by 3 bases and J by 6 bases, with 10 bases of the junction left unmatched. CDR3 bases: TGCGCCAGCAGCCATCCCGGGACAGTGAGGCCCGGGGAGCTGTTTTTT. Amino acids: CASSHPGTVRPGELFF.

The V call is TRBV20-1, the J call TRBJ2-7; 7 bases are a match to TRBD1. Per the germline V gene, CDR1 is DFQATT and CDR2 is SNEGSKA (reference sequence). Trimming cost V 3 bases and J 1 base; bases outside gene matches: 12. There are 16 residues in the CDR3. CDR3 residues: CSASPRQGPGSYEQYF. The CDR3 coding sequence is TGCAGTGCTAGTCCCCGACAGGGTCCAGGGTCCTACGAGCAGTACTTC.

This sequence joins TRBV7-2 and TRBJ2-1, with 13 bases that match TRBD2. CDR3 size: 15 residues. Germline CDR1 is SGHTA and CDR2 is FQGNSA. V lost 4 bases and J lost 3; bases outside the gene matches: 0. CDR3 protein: CASSWTSGGYNEQFF. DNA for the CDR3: TGTGCCAGCAGCTGGACTAGCGGGGGCTACAATGAGCAGTTCTTC. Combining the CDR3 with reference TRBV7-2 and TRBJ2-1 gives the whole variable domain GAGVSQSPSNKVTEKGKDVELRCDPISGHTALYWYRQSLGQGLEFLIYFQGNSAPDKSGLPSDRFSAERTGGSVSTLTIQRTQQEDSAVYLCASSWTSGGYNEQFFGPGTRLTVL.

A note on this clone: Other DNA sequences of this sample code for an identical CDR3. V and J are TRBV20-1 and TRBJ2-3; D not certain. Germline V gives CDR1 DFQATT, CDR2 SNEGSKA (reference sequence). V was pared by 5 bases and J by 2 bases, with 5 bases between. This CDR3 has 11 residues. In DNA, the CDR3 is TGCAGTGCTCGCTCCACAGATACGCAGTATTTT. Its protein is CSARSTDTQYF.

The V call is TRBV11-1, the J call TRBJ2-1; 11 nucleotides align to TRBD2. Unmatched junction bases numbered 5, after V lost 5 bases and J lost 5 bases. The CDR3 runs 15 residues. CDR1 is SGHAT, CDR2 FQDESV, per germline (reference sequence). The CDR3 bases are TGTGCCAGCAGCACGGGACTAGCGGCAAACAATGAGCAGTTCTTC. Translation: CASSTGLAANNEQFF.

The CDR3 DNA follows: TGTGCCAGCAGTCCATGGGACACCGGGGAGCTGTTTTTT. Amino acids: CASSPWDTGELFF. The rearrangement links TRBV27 to TRBJ2-2; D call uncertain. Deletions cut 5 bases from V and 3 bases from J, with 7 bases between. Germline V lookup: CDR1 MNHEY, CDR2 SMNVEV (reference sequence). The CDR3 has 13 residues.

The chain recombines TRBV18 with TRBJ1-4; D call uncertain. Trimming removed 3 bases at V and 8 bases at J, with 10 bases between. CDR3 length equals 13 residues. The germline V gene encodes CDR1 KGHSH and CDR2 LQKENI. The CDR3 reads CASSPPNGEKLFF. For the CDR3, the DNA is TGTGCCAGCTCACCTCCCAACGGGGAAAAACTGTTTTTT. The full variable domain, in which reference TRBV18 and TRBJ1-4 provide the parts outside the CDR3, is NAGVMQNPRHLVRRRGQEARLRCSPMKGHSHVYWYRQLPEEGLKFMVYLQKENIIDESGMPKERFSAEFPKEGPSILRIQQVVRGDSAAYFCASSPPNGEKLFFGSGTQLSVL.

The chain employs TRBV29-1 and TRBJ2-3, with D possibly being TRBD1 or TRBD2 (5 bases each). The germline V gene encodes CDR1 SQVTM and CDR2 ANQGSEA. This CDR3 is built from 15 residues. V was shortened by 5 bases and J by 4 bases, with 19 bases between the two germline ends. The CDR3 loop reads CSVSSLGTGADTQYF. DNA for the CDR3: TGCAGCGTTTCCTCCCTCGGGACCGGCGCAGATACGCAGTATTTT.

CDR3 DNA: TGTGCCAGCAGTTACTCGAATCGGCGGGCCACCTACGAGCAGTACTTC. As protein: CASSYSNRRATYEQYF. The V and J genes are TRBV6-5 and TRBJ2-7; TRBD2 is a possible D gene (5 bases). There are 16 residues in the CDR3. Germline CDR1 and CDR2: MNHEY and SVGAGI. V gave up 0 bases and J gave up 2 bases, with 14 bases separating them.

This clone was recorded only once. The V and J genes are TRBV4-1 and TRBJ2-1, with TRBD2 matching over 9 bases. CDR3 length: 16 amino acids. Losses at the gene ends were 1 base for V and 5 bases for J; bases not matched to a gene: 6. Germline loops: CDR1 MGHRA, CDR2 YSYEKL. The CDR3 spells CASSQGRASGNNEQFF. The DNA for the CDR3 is TGCGCCAGCAGCCAAGGTCGGGCTAGCGGGAACAATGAGCAGTTCTTC.

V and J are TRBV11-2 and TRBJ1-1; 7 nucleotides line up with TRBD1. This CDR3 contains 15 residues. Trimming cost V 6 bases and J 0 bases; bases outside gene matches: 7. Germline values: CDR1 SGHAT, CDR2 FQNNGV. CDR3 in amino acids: CASRIRGPVNTEAFF. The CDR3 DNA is TGTGCCAGCAGGATTAGGGGGCCGGTGAACACTGAAGCTTTCTTT.

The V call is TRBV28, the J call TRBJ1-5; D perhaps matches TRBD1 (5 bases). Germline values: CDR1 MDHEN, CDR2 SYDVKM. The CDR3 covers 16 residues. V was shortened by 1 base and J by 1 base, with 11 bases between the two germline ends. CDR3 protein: CASSLYSGSSNQPQHF. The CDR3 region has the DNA TGTGCCAGCAGTTTATATTCAGGGTCCAGCAATCAGCCCCAGCATTTT.

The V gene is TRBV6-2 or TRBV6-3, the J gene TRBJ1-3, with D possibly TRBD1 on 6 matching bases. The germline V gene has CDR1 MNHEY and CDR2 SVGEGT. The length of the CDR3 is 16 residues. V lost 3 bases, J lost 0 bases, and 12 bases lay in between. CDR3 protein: CASSYGGDVSGNTIYF. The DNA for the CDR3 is TGTGCCAGCAGTTATGGGGGCGACGTCTCTGGAAACACCATATATTTT.

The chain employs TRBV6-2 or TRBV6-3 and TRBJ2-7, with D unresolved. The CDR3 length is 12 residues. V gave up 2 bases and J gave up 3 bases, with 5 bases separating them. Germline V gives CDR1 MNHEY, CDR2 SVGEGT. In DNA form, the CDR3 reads TGTGCCAGCAGTTACGTCGGCTACGAGCAGTACTTC. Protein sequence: CASSYVGYEQYF.

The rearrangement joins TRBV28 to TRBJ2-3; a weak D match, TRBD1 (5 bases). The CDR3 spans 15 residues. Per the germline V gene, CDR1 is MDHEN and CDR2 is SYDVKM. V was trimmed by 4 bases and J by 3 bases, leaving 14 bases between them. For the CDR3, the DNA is TGTGCCAGCAGTTCTCCGTATGCAGGGACAGATACGCAGTATTTT. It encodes CASSSPYAGTDTQYF.

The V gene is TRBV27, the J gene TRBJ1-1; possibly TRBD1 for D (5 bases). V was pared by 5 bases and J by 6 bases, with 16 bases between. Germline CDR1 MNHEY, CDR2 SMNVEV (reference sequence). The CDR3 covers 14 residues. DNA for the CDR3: TGTGCCAGCAGTAGGCTTGGAGGCAGGGCTGAAGCTTTCTTT. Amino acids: CASSRLGGRAEAFF.

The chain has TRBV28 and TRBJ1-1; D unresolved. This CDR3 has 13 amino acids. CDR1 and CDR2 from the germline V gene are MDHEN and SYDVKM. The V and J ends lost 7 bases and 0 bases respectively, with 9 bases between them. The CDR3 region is CASKQQLNTEAFF. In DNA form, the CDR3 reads TGTGCCAGCAAACAGCAGTTGAACACTGAAGCTTTCTTT.

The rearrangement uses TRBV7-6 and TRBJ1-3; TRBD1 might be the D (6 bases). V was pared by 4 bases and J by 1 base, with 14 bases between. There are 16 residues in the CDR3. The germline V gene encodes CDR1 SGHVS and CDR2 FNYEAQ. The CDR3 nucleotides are TGTGCCAGCAGCTGGGGGCCAGGACAGTCTGGAAACACCATATATTTT. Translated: CASSWGPGQSGNTIYF.

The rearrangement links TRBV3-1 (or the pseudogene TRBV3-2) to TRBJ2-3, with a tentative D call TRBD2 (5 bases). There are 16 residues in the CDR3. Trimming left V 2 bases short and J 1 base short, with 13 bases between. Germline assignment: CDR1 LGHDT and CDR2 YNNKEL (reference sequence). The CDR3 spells CASSQRLALGTDTQYF. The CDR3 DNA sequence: TGTGCCAGCAGCCAACGGCTAGCTTTGGGCACAGATACGCAGTATTTT.

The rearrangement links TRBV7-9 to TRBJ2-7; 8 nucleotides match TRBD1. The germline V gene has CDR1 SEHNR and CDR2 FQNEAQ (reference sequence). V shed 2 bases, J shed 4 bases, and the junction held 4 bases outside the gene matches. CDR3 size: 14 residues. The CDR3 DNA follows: TGTGCCAGCAGCTTACAGGGGGCGGGGTACGAGCAGTACTTC. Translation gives CASSLQGAGYEQYF.

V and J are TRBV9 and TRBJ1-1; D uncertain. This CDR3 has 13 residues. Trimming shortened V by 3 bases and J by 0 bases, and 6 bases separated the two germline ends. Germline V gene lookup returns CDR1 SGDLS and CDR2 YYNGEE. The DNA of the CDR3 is TGTGCCAGCAGCGCCGGGATGAACACTGAAGCTTTCTTT. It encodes CASSAGMNTEAFF.

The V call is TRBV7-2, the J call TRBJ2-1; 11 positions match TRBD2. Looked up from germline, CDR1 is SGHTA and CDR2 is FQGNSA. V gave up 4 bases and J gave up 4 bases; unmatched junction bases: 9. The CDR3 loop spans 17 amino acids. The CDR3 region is CASSSDSGRAQYNEQFF. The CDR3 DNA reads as TGTGCCAGCAGCTCCGATAGCGGGAGGGCCCAATACAATGAGCAGTTCTTC.

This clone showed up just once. CDR3 in DNA: TGTGCCAGCAGCTCGCGGGGCGGGATGATAGATACGCAGTATTTT. Its protein product is CASSSRGGMIDTQYF. V usage is TRBV7-9 and J usage is TRBJ2-3; tentative D call: TRBD2 (6 bases). The germline gives CDR1 SEHNR, CDR2 FQNEAQ (reference sequence). V was cut by 4 bases and J by 5 bases, with 16 bases left in between. This CDR3 is built from 15 residues.

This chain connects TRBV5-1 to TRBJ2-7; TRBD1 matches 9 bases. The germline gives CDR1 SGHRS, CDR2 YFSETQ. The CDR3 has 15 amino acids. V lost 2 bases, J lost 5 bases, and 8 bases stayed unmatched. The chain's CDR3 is CASSFSGQGPNEQYF. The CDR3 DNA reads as TGCGCCAGCAGCTTTTCGGGACAGGGTCCAAACGAGCAGTACTTC.